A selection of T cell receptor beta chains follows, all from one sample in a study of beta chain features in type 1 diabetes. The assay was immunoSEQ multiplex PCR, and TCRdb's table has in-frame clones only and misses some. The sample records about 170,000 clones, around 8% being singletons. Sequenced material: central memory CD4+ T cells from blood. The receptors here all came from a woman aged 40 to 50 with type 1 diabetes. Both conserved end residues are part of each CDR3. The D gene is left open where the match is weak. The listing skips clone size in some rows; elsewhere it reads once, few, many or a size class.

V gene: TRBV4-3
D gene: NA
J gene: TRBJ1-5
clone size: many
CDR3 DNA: TGCGCCAGCAGCCAAGATTTCGGTCAGCCCCAGCATTTT
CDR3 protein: CASSQDFGQPQHF

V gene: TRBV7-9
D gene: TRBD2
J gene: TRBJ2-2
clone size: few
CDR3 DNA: TGTGCCAGCAGCTTAGCACAGCGGGGGATCGTGTACACCGGGGAGCTGTTTTTT
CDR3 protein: CASSLAQRGIVYTGELFF

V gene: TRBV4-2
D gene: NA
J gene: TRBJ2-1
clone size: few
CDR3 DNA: TGTGCCAGCAGCCCCGAAGGCCACAGTAATTTCGGCAATGAGCAGTTCTTC
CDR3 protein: CASSPEGHSNFGNEQFF

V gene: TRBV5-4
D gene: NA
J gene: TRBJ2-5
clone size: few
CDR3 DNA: TGTGCCAGCACCCCGCCCGGGGTAGAGACCCAGTACTTC
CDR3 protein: CASTPPGVETQYF

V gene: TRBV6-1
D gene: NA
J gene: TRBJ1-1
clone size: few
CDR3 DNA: TGTGCCAGCAGTGGGTCGTGGGGAGTGAACACTGAAGCTTTCTTT
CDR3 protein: CASSGSWGVNTEAFF

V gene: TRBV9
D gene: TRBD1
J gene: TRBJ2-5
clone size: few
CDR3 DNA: TGTGCCAGCAGCGTAGTTCAGGGGGCTGCCCAAGAGACCCAGTACTTC
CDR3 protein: CASSVVQGAAQETQYF

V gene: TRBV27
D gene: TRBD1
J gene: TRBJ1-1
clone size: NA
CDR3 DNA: TGTGCCAGCACCTTCTCAGGGGGCGGTGAAGCTTTCTTT
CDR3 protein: CASTFSGGGEAFF

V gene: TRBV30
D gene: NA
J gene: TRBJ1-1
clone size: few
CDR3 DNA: TGTGCCTGTCTAAGGGGCAGCTATATTCCGAATGCTTTCTTT
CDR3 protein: CACLRGSYIPNAFF

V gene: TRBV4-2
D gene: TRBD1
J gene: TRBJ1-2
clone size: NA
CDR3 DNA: TGTGCCAGCAGCCCCCGGACAGGGGGAGGGGATGGCTACACCTTC
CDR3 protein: CASSPRTGGGDGYTF

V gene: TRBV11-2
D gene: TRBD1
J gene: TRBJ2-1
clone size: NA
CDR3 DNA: TGTGCCAGCAGCTTAGGCCCAGGGGGCAATGAGCAGTTCTTC
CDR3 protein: CASSLGPGGNEQFF

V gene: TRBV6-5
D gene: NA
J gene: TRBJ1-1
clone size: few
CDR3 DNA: TGTGCCAGCAGTTACAGTGCGGGGTACACTGAAGCTTTCTTT
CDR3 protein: CASSYSAGYTEAFF

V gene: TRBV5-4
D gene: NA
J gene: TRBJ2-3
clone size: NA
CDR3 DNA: TGTGCCAGCAGCTTGTACACAGATACGCAGTATTTT
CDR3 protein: CASSLYTDTQYF

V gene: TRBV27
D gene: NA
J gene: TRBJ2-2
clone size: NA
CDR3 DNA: TGTGCCAGCAGCCTCTCCAGGGGGGATCGGAACACCGGGGAGCTGTTTTTT
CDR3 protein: CASSLSRGDRNTGELFF

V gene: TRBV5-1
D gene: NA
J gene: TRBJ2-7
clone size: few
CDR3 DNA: TGCGCCAGCATTGAGACAGGGAGGAACGAGCAGTACTTC
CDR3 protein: CASIETGRNEQYF

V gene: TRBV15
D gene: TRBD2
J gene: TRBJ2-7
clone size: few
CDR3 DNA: TGTGCCACCAGCAGAGAGGGGACTAGCGGCTACGAGCAGTACTTC
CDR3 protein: CATSREGTSGYEQYF

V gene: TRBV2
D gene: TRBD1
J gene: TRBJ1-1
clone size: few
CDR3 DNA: TGTGCCAGCCAGGGACAGGGGGACACTGAAGCTTTCTTT
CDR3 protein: CASQGQGDTEAFF

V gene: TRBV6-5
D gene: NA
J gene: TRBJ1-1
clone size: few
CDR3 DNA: TGTGCCAGTGGAGAGGGCGGGAACCGGAACGGAGCTTTCTTT
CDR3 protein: CASGEGGNRNGAFF

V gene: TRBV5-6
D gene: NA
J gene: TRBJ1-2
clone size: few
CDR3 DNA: TGTGCCAGCAGCTTGCGATTGGGGCGTATCGAAGGCTACACCTTC
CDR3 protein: CASSLRLGRIEGYTF

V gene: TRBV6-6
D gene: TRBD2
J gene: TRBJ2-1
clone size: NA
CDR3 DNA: TGTGCCAGCAGCCCGGACTGGACTAGTCACGATGAGCAGTTCTTC
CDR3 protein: CASSPDWTSHDEQFF

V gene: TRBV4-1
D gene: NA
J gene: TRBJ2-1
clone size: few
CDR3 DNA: TGCGCCAGCAGCCAAGAAGACGCGGGAAAGCAGTTCTTC
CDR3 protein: CASSQEDAGKQFF

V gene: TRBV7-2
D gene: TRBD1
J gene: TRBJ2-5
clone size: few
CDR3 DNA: TGTGCCAGCAGCTTCAGGACAGGGACTGAGACCCAGTACTTC
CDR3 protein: CASSFRTGTETQYF

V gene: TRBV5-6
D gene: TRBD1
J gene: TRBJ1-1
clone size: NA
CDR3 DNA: TGTGCCAGCAGCCGGGACAGGGGATCGGCTTTCACTGAAGCTTTCTTT
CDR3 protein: CASSRDRGSAFTEAFF

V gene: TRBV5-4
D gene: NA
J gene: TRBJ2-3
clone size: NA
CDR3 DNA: TGTGCCAGCAGCTCCTCCGGGACCCGGGGGGATACGCAGTATTTT
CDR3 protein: CASSSSGTRGDTQYF

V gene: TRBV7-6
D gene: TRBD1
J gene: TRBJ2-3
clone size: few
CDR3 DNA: TGTGCCAGCAGCCTTCTACAGGGGGCTAGCACAGATACGCAGTATTTT
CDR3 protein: CASSLLQGASTDTQYF

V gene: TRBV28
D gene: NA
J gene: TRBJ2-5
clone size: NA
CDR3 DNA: TGTGCCAGCAGACCCGGAGGAGGGAATGCGGAGACCCAGTACTTC
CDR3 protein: CASRPGGGNAETQYF

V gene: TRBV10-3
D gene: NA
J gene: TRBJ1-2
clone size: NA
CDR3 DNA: TGTGCCATCAGTGAGCCAGGACAGATCGATGGCTACACCTTC
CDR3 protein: CAISEPGQIDGYTF

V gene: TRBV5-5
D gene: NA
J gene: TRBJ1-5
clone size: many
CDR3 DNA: TGTGCCACGGGGGGGGAAGACAATCAGCCCCAGCATTTT
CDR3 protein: CATGGEDNQPQHF

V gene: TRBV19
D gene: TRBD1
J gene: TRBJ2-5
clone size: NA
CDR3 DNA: TGTGCCAGTAGTCCCGGACAGGGCGCGGGGACCCAGTACTTC
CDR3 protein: CASSPGQGAGTQYF

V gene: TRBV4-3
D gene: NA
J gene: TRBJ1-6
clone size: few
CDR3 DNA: TGCGCCAGCAGCCAAGGCCCCCGGGGTCCCCTCCACTTT
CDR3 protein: CASSQGPRGPLHF

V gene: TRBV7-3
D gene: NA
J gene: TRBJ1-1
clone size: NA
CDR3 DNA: TGTGCCAGCAGCTTGCGGATGAACACTGAAGCTTTCTTT
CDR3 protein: CASSLRMNTEAFF

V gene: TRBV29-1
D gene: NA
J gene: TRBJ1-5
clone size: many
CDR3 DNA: TGCAGCGTGAGGAACGATGAGAATCAGCCCCAGCATTTT
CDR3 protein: CSVRNDENQPQHF